The 17 T cell receptor beta chains listed next were all sequenced from one sample in a study of T cell responses to AZD1222 COVID-19 vaccine (TCRdb year 2021). The library came from the immunoSEQ multiplex PCR assay. What TCRdb holds here is the immuneACCESS table cut down to in-frame rearrangements. Part of the clones is not present; checked against another copy, under half of the missing clones reflect an unresolved V gene, and the others are unexplained. Within this sample are around 94,000 clones, with about 86% of them counted one time only. Jointly, the top ten make up around 5.1% of the sample. The time point label corresponds to: baseline before first vaccination. Sequencing was performed on peripheral blood, taken on day 0 of AZD1222 vaccination. The receptors originated from an adult in good health.

This sequence joins TRBV21-1 and TRBJ2-7; whether TRBD1, the table's D call, matches the DNA was not checked. TRBV21-1 represents a pseudogene. CDR3 length: 16 amino acids. The CDR3 bases are TGTGCCAGCAGCAAAGGGGGAGGCAGGGGGACCTACGAGCAGTACTTC. Translating it yields CASSKGGGRGTYEQYF.

This sequence joins TRBV20-1 and TRBJ1-2; D is unclear. CDR1 and CDR2 from the germline V gene are DFQATT and SNEGSKA (reference sequence). The V gene lost 6 bases and the J gene lost 4 bases, with 9 bases spanning the gap. This CDR3 region has 11 residues. This CDR3 reads CSAGEPYGYTF. The CDR3 DNA reads as TGCAGTGCCGGCGAGCCCTATGGCTACACCTTC.

The genes are TRBV28 and TRBJ1-2, with a possible D match to TRBD1 (6 bases). The V gene lost 5 bases and the J gene lost 0 bases, with 16 bases spanning the gap. Germline V CDR1 and CDR2: MDHEN, SYDVKM. The CDR3 is 16 residues long. CDR3 nucleotide sequence: TGTGCCAGCAGTCCTGGAGGGGGGGCGACTAACTATGGCTACACCTTC. Protein product: CASSPGGGATNYGYTF.

V gene TRBV9 combines with J gene TRBJ2-7; D gene unclear. Germline V lookup: CDR1 SGDLS, CDR2 YYNGEE. The V end was cut by 0 bases, the J end by 2 bases, with 12 bases between. This CDR3 spans 15 amino acids. DNA of the CDR3: TGTGCCAGCAGCGTAGGTCCCAGTCCAACCTACGAGCAGTACTTC. Translating it yields CASSVGPSPTYEQYF.

The chain is built from TRBV12-3 or TRBV12-4 and TRBJ1-5; D remains unclear. The CDR3 totals 12 residues. Trimming took off 3 bases at V and 4 bases at J, with 4 bases between the two ends. The CDR3 protein is CASSLRNQPQHF. CDR3 sequence (DNA): TGTGCCAGCAGTTTGCGGAATCAGCCCCAGCATTTT.

The gene calls are TRBV9 and TRBJ2-5; D is perhaps TRBD1 (6 bases). V was clipped by 4 bases and J by 2 bases, with 9 bases between them. Germline V gene lookup returns CDR1 SGDLS and CDR2 YYNGEE. The CDR3 contains 13 residues. The CDR3 coding sequence is TGTGCCAGCAGCCCGGGACATCAAGAGACCCAGTACTTC. Its protein product is CASSPGHQETQYF.

The CDR3 sequence: CASSPISGNTIYF. CDR3 bases: TGTGCCAGCAGCCCTATCTCAGGGAACACCATATATTTT. The V gene is TRBV4-2, the J gene TRBJ1-3; tentatively, D is TRBD1 (5 bases). Deletions cut 4 bases from V and 7 bases from J, with 11 bases between. In germline, CDR1 is LGHNA, CDR2 YNFKEQ. This CDR3 has 13 residues.

The V and J genes are TRBV7-8 and TRBJ2-3; no clear D gene. CDR1 is SGHVS, CDR2 FQNEAQ, per germline. The CDR3 length is 12 residues. Trimming stripped 3 bases from V and 9 bases from J, with 10 bases between. CDR3 nucleotide sequence: TGTGCCAGCAGCTTGAGTCGGGTGACGCAGTATTTT. Translation: CASSLSRVTQYF.

The CDR3 bases are TGTGCCAGCAGCGTCCTACAGGGGGCGGGTGAAAAACTGTTTTTT. Translating gives CASSVLQGAGEKLFF. This rearrangement joins TRBV9 to TRBJ1-4, with 9 bases that match TRBD1. CDR3 length: 15 amino acids. Germline loops: CDR1 SGDLS, CDR2 YYNGEE. J was trimmed by 7 bases and V by 2 bases; bases with no gene match: 6.

The chain joins TRBV6-4 to TRBJ2-1, with no clear D. V lost 4 bases to trimming and J lost 6 bases, with 13 bases between them. This CDR3 is built from 14 residues. Germline assignment: CDR1 MRHNA and CDR2 SNTAGT. The CDR3 DNA is TGTGCCAGCAGTGTCGAAGTAATGGGCAATGAGCAGTTCTTC. Residues: CASSVEVMGNEQFF.

This clone was seen only a few times. This sequence joins TRBV19 and TRBJ2-1; D possibly corresponds to TRBD1 (6 bases). CDR3 length equals 13 residues. V lost 4 bases and J lost 7, with 11 bases in between. Germline assignment: CDR1 LNHDA and CDR2 SQIVND (reference sequence). The CDR3 reads CASSTTGWNEQFF. CDR3 sequence (DNA): TGTGCCAGTAGTACCACAGGGTGGAATGAGCAGTTCTTC.

There are a few counts of this clone. This chain links TRBV5-4 with TRBJ2-4; D possibly corresponds to TRBD1 (5 bases). CDR1 is SGHNT, CDR2 YYREEE, per germline (reference sequence). This CDR3 spans 13 amino acids. V lost 4 bases and J 12 bases, leaving 17 bases between the germline ends. The CDR3 reads CASSRDSVETQYF. The CDR3 region has the DNA TGTGCCAGCAGCCGTGACAGCGTGGAGACTCAGTACTTC.

The gene calls are TRBV19 and TRBJ2-2; D possibly uses TRBD1 or TRBD2 (6 bases each). There are 16 residues in the CDR3. Germline loops: CDR1 LNHDA, CDR2 SQIVND (reference sequence). V was trimmed by 5 bases and J by 1 base, leaving 14 bases between them. The DNA for the CDR3 is TGTGCCAGTAGTCTCCTCGGGGGCCAGAACACCGGGGAGCTGTTTTTT. Residues: CASSLLGGQNTGELFF.

The J gene is TRBJ2-1, the V gene TRBV28; D ambiguous. The CDR3 loop spans 19 amino acids. Trimming took 1 base from V and 0 from J, leaving 19 bases between them. CDR1 is MDHEN, CDR2 SYDVKM, per germline. CDR3 bases: TGTGCCAGCAGTTTATTAGAAGGGTGGAATTTGGTCTCCTACAATGAGCAGTTCTTC. This translates into CASSLLEGWNLVSYNEQFF.

The chain is built from TRBV5-1 and TRBJ2-1; unclear D gene. The germline V gene has CDR1 SGHRS and CDR2 YFSETQ. The CDR3 is 13 amino acids. Between the trimmed V and J ends, which lost 0 bases and 9 bases, there was a span of 10 bases. The CDR3 bases are TGCGCCAGCAGCTTGGATGTGATGGGTGAGCAGTTCTTC. Translating it yields CASSLDVMGEQFF.

This clone has only a few counts. The chain couples TRBV18 to TRBJ2-7; 7 positions match TRBD1. The CDR3 is 14 residues long. The germline CDR1 and CDR2 sequences are KGHSH and LQKENI. The ends lost 6 bases at V and 0 bases at J; junction bases unmatched: 5. The CDR3 nucleotides are TGTGCCAGCTCCGGACAGGCGACCTCCTACGAGCAGTACTTC. As protein: CASSGQATSYEQYF. The full variable domain, its missing parts supplied by reference TRBV18 and TRBJ2-7, is NAGVMQNPRHLVRRRGQEARLRCSPMKGHSHVYWYRQLPEEGLKFMVYLQKENIIDESGMPKERFSAEFPKEGPSILRIQQVVRGDSAAYFCASSGQATSYEQYFGPGTRLTVT.

This chain links TRBV14 with TRBJ2-7; D is unclear. The germline V gene encodes CDR1 SGHDN and CDR2 FVKESK. This CDR3 is built from 12 residues. The V gene lost 3 bases and the J gene lost 3 bases, with 6 bases spanning the gap. CDR3 loop: CASSHKRYEQYF. The CDR3 region has the DNA TGTGCCAGCAGCCACAAACGCTACGAGCAGTACTTC.